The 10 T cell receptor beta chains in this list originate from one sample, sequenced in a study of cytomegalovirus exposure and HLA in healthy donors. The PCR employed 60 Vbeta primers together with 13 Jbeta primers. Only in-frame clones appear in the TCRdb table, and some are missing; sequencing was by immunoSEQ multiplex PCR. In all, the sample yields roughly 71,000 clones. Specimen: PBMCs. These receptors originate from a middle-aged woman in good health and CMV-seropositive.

This CDR3 is CASSASEGSEKLFF. CDR3 nucleotides: TGTGCCAGCTCAGCCTCGGAGGGTTCTGAAAAACTGTTTTTT. The chain has TRBV27 and TRBJ1-4; D remains unclear. The CDR3 sequence is 14 residues long. CDR1 and CDR2 from the germline V gene are MNHEY and SMNVEV (reference sequence). Trimming took off 8 bases at V and 7 bases at J, with 17 bases between the two ends.

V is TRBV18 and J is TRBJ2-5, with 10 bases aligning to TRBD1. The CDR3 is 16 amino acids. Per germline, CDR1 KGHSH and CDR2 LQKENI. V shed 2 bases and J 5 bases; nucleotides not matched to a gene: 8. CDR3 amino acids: CASSPRTGGTQETQYF. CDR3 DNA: TGTGCCAGCTCACCAAGGACAGGGGGAACGCAGGAGACCCAGTACTTC.

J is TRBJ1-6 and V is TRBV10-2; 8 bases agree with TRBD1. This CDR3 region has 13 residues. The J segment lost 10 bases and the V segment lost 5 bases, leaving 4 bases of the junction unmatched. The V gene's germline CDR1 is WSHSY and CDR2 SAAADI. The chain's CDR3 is CASSSGGRSPLHF. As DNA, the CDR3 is TGCGCCAGCAGTTCAGGGGGCAGGTCACCCCTCCACTTT.

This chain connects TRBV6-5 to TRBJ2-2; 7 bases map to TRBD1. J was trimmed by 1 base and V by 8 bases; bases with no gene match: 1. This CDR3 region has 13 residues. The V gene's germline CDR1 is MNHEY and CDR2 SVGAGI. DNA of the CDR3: TGTGCCAGCTGGGACAGGAACACCGGGGAGCTGTTTTTT. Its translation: CASWDRNTGELFF.

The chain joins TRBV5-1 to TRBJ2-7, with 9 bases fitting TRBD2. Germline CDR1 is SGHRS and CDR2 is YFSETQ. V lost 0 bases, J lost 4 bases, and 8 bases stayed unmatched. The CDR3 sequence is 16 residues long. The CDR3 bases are TGCGCCAGCAGCTTGGCCCGGGCTAGCGGGATATACGAGCAGTACTTC. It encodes CASSLARASGIYEQYF.

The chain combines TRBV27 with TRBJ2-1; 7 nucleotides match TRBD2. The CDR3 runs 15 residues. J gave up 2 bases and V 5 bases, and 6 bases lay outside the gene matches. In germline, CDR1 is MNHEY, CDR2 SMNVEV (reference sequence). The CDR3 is CASSQPGLTYNEQFF. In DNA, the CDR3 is TGTGCCAGCAGTCAGCCGGGACTAACCTACAATGAGCAGTTCTTC.

The CDR3 coding sequence is TGTGCCACGGACAGGGGATGGGCCGGGGAGCTGTTTTTT. Its protein product is CATDRGWAGELFF. V usage is TRBV19 and J usage is TRBJ2-2; 9 bases fit TRBD1. This CDR3 spans 13 amino acids. CDR1 and CDR2 (germline): LNHDA, SQIVND (reference sequence). V was pared by 10 bases and J by 6 bases, with 6 bases of the junction left unmatched.

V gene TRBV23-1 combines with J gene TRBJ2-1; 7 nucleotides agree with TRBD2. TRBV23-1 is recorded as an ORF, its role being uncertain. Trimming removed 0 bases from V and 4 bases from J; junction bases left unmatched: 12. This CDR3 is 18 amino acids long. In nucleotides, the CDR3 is TGCGCCAGCAGTCAATCCCCGAGGGGCGGGAGTAGATACAATGAGCAGTTCTTC. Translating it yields CASSQSPRGGSRYNEQFF.

The CDR3 DNA reads TGTGCCAGCAGCCAAGGGGACTTTACCAATGAGCAGTTCTTC. Amino acids: CASSQGDFTNEQFF. The genes are TRBV4-2 and TRBJ2-1; tentative D call: TRBD2 (6 bases). Germline assignment: CDR1 LGHNA and CDR2 YNFKEQ. The CDR3 is 14 amino acids. Trimming removed 1 base from V and 6 bases from J, with 10 bases in between.

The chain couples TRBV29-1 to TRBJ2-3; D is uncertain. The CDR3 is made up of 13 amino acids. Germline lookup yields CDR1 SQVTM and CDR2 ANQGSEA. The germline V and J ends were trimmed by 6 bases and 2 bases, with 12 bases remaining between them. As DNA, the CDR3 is TGCAGCGTCCCCGACATATACACAGATACGCAGTATTTT. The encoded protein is CSVPDIYTDTQYF.